This T cell receptor beta chain was identified during a study of OX40 agonist ivuxolimab in advanced cancers. Study-wide findings and caveats: The investigators did not determine what antigen specificity the expanded peripheral T cells had.

Sample share makes this clone medium-sized. Its target is not known. Patients were ineligible given autoimmune disease history or systemic immunosuppression. Method: immunoSEQ multiplex PCR; TCRdb's copy keeps in-frame clones and lacks some. The profile shows more than 15,000 clones, about three quarters of them singletons. This CDR3 has 15 residues. Trimming cost V 4 bases and J 0 bases; bases outside gene matches: 3. CDR1 SQVTM and CDR2 ANQGSEA come from the germline V gene. This TCR derives from an adult with an advanced solid tumor such as melanoma, head and neck, liver or kidney cancer. The chain joins TRBV29-1 to TRBJ2-6; 7 bases agree with TRBD1. The input for sequencing was CD4+ or CD8+ T cells sorted from blood, taken in a trial of the OX40 agonist ivuxolimab. The CDR3 loop is CSVVQGNSGANVLTF. The CDR3 nucleotides are TGCAGCGTTGTACAGGGGAACTCTGGGGCCAACGTCCTGACTTTC. The full variable domain, in which reference TRBV29-1 and TRBJ2-6 provide the parts outside the CDR3, is SAVISQKPSRDICQRGTSLTIQCQVDSQVTMMFWYRQQPGQSLTLIATANQGSEATYESGFVIDKFPISRPNLTFSTLTVSNMSPEDSSIYLCSVVQGNSGANVLTFGAGSRLTVL.